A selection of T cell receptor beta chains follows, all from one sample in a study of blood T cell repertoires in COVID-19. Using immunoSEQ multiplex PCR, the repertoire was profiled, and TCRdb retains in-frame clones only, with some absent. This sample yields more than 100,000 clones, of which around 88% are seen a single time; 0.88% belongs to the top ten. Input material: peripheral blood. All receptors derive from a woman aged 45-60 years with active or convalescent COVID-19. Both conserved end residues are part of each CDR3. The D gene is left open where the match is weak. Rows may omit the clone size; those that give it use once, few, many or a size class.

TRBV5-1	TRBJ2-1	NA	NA	CASSLRDTLFF	TGCGCCAGCAGCTTACGGGATACTCTGTTCTTC
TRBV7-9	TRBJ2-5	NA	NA	CASSLEGLGETQYF	TGTGCCAGCAGCTTAGAGGGGCTGGGGGAGACCCAGTACTTC
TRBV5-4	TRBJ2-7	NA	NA	CASSSYTDSYEQYF	TGTGCCAGCAGCTCTTACACCGACTCCTACGAGCAGTACTTC
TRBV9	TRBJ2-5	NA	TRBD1	CASSHIQGAETQYF	TGTGCCAGCAGTCACATTCAGGGGGCTGAGACCCAGTACTTC
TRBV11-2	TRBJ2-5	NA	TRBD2	CASSFHSGRAQETQYF	TGTGCCAGCAGCTTCCATAGCGGGAGGGCCCAAGAGACCCAGTACTTC
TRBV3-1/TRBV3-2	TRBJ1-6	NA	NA	CASSPQVNNSPLHF	TGTGCCAGCAGCCCACAGGTTAATAATTCACCCCTCCACTTT
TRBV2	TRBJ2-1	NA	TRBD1	CASRARDRAHHNEQFF	TGTGCCAGCAGGGCCCGGGACAGGGCACACCACAATGAGCAGTTCTTC
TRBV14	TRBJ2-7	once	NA	CASSQGRAASSYEQYF	TGTGCCAGCAGCCAAGGAAGAGCAGCGAGCTCCTACGAGCAGTACTTC
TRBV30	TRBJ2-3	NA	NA	CAWSETGGSTDTQYF	TGTGCCTGGAGTGAGACAGGTGGTAGCACAGATACGCAGTATTTT
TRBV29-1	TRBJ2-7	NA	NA	CSASRGRTYEQYF	TGCAGCGCAAGCAGGGGGAGGACCTACGAGCAGTACTTC
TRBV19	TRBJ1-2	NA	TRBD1	CASSPRTGNGYTF	TGTGCCAGTAGTCCTCGGACAGGGAACGGCTACACCTTC
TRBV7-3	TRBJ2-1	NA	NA	CASSWDFSGDNEQFF	TGTGCCAGCAGCTGGGACTTTTCTGGGGATAATGAGCAGTTCTTC
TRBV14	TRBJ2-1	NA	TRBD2	CASSQFRTSGTYNEQFF	TGTGCCAGCAGCCAATTCCGGACTAGCGGGACCTACAATGAGCAGTTCTTC
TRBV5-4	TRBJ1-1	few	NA	CASSLAGVDTEAFF	TGTGCCAGCAGCTTGGCAGGGGTAGACACTGAAGCTTTCTTT
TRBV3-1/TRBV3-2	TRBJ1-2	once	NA	CASSPTTDFYGYTF	TGTGCCAGCAGCCCAACGACAGACTTCTATGGCTACACCTTC
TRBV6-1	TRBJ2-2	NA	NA	CASGQGTNTGELFF	TGTGCCAGCGGGCAGGGAACGAACACCGGGGAGCTGTTTTTT
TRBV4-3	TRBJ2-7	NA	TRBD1	CASSSGTGAYEQYF	TGCGCCAGCAGCTCCGGGACAGGAGCCTACGAGCAGTACTTC
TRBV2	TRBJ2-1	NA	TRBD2	CASGTSGGYNEQFF	TGTGCCAGCGGGACTAGCGGGGGATACAATGAGCAGTTCTTC
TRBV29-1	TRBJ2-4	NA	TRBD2	CSGLAGVEKNIQYF	TGCAGCGGACTAGCGGGAGTTGAGAAAAACATTCAGTACTTC
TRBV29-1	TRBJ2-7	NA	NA	CSVLLARDEQYF	TGCAGCGTCCTCCTGGCGAGGGACGAGCAGTACTTC
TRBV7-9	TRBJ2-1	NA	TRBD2	CASSFREGGKEQFF	TGTGCCAGCAGCTTTCGGGAGGGCGGGAAGGAGCAGTTCTTC
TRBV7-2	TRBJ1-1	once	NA	CASSLGSAGNTEAFF	TGTGCCAGCAGCTTAGGTTCGGCAGGCAACACTGAAGCTTTCTTT
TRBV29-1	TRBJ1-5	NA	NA	CSVVQGSNQPQHF	TGCAGCGTTGTGCAGGGTAGCAATCAGCCCCAGCATTTT
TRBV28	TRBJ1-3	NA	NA	CASSLYGVGNTIYF	TGTGCCAGCAGTTTATACGGAGTTGGAAACACCATATATTTT
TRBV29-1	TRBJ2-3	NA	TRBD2	CSVAGTITQYF	TGCAGCGTCGCCGGGACTATTACGCAGTATTTT
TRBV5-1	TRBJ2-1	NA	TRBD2	CASSSSGLAGGKVYEQFF	TGCGCCAGCAGCTCCTCCGGACTAGCGGGAGGGAAGGTATATGAGCAGTTCTTC
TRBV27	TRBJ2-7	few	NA	CASSSLAKPYEQYF	TGTGCCAGCAGTTCCCTAGCAAAACCTTACGAGCAGTACTTC
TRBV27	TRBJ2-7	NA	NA	CASSAEGRYGEEQYF	TGTGCCAGCAGCGCGGAAGGCCGGTATGGGGAGGAGCAGTACTTC
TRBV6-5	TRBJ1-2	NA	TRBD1	CATNLQGANGYTF	TGTGCCACCAACTTACAGGGGGCGAATGGCTACACCTTC
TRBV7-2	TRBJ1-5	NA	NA	CASSADRIQPQHF	TGTGCCAGCAGCGCCGACAGAATACAGCCCCAGCATTTT
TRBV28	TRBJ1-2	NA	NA	CASSFTRGDGYTF	TGTGCCAGCAGTTTCACCAGGGGCGATGGCTACACCTTC
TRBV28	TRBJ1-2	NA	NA	CASRSPGGLNYGYTF	TGTGCCAGCCGATCCCCGGGGGGATTAAACTATGGCTACACCTTC
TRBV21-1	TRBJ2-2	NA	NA	CASSKVRQGRRELFF	TGTGCCAGCAGCAAAGTTCGGCAGGGGAGACGGGAGCTGTTTTTT
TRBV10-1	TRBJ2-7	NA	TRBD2	CASSEKREETYEQYF	TGCGCCAGCAGTGAGAAGCGGGAGGAAACCTACGAGCAGTACTTC
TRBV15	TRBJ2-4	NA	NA	CATSRDPSLAKNIQYF	TGTGCCACCAGCAGAGATCCCTCCTTGGCCAAAAACATTCAGTACTTC
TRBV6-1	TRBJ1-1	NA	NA	CASSEGAGANTEAFF	TGTGCCAGCAGTGAAGGTGCGGGGGCGAACACTGAAGCTTTCTTT
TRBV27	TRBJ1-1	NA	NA	CASSTPPNTEAFF	TGTGCCAGCAGCACTCCGCCGAACACTGAAGCTTTCTTT
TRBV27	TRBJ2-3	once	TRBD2	CASSFSRVSGRMGTDTQYF	TGTGCCAGCAGTTTCAGCAGGGTTAGCGGGAGGATGGGAACAGATACGCAGTATTTT
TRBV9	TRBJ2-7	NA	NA	CASSVDSGIYEQYF	TGTGCCAGCAGCGTAGATAGCGGAATCTACGAGCAGTACTTC
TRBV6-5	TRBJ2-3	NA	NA	CASSSQGVDTQYF	TGTGCCAGCAGTTCACAGGGAGTAGATACGCAGTATTTT
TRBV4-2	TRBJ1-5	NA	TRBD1	CASSQAGQTNQPQHF	TGTGCCAGCAGCCAAGCGGGACAGACAAATCAGCCCCAGCATTTT
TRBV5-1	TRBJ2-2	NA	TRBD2	CASSPVGLARTGELFF	TGCGCCAGCAGCCCGGTGGGACTAGCGCGGACCGGGGAGCTGTTTTTT
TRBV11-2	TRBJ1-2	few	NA	CASSLVGAGSRANYGYTF	TGTGCCAGCAGCTTAGTGGGGGCGGGTAGCAGAGCTAACTATGGCTACACCTTC
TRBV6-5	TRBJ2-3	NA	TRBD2	CASSSGRFTDTQYF	TGTGCCAGCAGCAGCGGGAGGTTCACAGATACGCAGTATTTT